These 6 T cell receptor beta chains were sequenced from one sample in a study of blood T cell repertoires in COVID-19. Sequenced by immunoSEQ multiplex PCR; TCRdb stores in-frame clones only, minus some. The sample holds some 200,000 clones; more than 80% are singletons and the top ten take over 6.5%. Sequencing input: peripheral blood. Receptor source: a woman older than 75 with COVID-19, enrolled during active disease.

The chain joins TRBV23-1 to TRBJ1-2; D remains unclear. TRBV23-1 is labeled an ORF, and its function is uncertain. Between the trimmed V and J ends, which lost 0 bases and 8 bases, there was a span of 7 bases. The CDR3 runs to 12 residues. The CDR3 here is CASSQSRGGYTF. The CDR3 DNA follows: TGCGCCAGCAGTCAATCGCGGGGAGGCTACACCTTC.

In its sample, this clone was seen a few times. The chain links TRBV5-1 to TRBJ2-5; D gene ambiguous. Germline CDR1 reads SGHRS; CDR2 reads YFSETQ. V lost 4 bases, J lost 4 bases, and 8 bases lay in between. The CDR3 is 12 residues long. The CDR3 protein is CASSGAGETQYF. CDR3 coding DNA: TGCGCCAGCAGCGGAGCTGGAGAGACCCAGTACTTC.

This chain links TRBV27 with TRBJ2-3, with TRBD1 identical over 10 bases. Germline V CDR1 and CDR2: MNHEY, SMNVEV (reference sequence). V dropped 6 bases and J dropped 1; count of bases not matched to a gene: 1. This CDR3 has 14 residues. As DNA, the CDR3 is TGTGCCAGCAGGGGACAGGGGCGCACAGATACGCAGTATTTT. This sequence encodes CASRGQGRTDTQYF.

The V call is TRBV9, the J call TRBJ1-1; D not resolved. The V gene lost 3 bases and the J gene lost 4 bases, with 22 bases spanning the gap. Germline V gene data show CDR1 as SGDLS and CDR2 as YYNGEE. The CDR3 covers 17 residues. The DNA for the CDR3 is TGTGCCAGCAGCGGTACTATTAGCGGATCCCTGGGCACTGAAGCTTTCTTT. As protein: CASSGTISGSLGTEAFF.

V and J are TRBV10-3 and TRBJ1-2; 7 bases line up with TRBD1. Germline V CDR1 and CDR2: ENHRY, SYGVKD. Unmatched junction bases numbered 7, after V lost 2 bases and J lost 4 bases. CDR3 length: 15 amino acids. CDR3 residues: CAISEPSTGSYGYTF. The CDR3 coding sequence is TGTGCCATCAGTGAGCCCTCGACAGGGAGCTATGGCTACACCTTC.

The genes are TRBV7-3 and TRBJ1-1; D perhaps matches TRBD1 (5 bases). Deletions cut 3 bases from V and 4 bases from J, with 15 bases between. Germline V gives CDR1 SGHTA, CDR2 FQGTGA. The CDR3 contains 15 residues. In DNA, the CDR3 is TGTGCCAGCAGCTTGACGGGAGGGGTGACCACTGAAGCTTTCTTT. This encodes CASSLTGGVTTEAFF.